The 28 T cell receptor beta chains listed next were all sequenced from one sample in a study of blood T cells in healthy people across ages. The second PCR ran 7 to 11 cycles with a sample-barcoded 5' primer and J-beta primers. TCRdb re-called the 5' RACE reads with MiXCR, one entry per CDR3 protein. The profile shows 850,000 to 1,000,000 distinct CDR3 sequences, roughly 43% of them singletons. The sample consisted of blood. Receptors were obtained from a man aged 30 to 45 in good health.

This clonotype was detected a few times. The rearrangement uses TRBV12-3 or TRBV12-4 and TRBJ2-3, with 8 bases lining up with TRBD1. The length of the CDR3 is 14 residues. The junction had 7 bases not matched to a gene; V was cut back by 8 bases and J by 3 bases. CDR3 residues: CASLLGQVTDTQYF. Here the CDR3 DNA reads TGTGCCAGCCTTTTGGGACAGGTAACAGATACGCAGTATTTT.

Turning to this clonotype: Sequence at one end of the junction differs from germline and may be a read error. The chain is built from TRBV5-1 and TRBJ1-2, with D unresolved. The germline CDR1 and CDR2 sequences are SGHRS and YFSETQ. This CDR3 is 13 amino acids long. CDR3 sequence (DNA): TGCGTCAGCAGCTGGGAACCTCTTCGTGGCTACACCTTC. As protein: CVSSWEPLRGYTF.

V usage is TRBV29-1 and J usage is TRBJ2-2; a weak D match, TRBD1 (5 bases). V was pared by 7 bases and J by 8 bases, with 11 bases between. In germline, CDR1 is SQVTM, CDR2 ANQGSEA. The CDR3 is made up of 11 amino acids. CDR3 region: CSANRFGELFF. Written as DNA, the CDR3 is TGCAGCGCAAACAGGTTTGGGGAGCTGTTTTTT.

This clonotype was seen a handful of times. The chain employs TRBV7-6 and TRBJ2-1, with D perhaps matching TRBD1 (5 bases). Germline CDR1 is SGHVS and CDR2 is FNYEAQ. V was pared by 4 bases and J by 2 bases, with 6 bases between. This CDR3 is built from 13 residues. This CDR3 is CASSSDTYNEQFF. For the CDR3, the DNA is TGTGCCAGCAGCTCGGACACCTACAATGAGCAGTTCTTC. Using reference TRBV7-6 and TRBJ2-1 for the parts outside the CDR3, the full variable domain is GAGVSQSPRYKVTKRGQDVALRCDPISGHVSLYWYRQALGQGPEFLTYFNYEAQQDKSGLPNDRFSAERPEGSISTLTIQRTEQRDSAMYRCASSSDTYNEQFFGPGTRLTVL.

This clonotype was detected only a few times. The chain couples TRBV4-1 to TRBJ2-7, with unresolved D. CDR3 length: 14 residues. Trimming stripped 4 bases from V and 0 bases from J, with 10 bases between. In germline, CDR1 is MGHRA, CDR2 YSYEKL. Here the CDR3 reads CASSPIVDSYEQYF. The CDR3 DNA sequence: TGCGCCAGCAGCCCCATAGTGGACTCCTACGAGCAGTACTTC.

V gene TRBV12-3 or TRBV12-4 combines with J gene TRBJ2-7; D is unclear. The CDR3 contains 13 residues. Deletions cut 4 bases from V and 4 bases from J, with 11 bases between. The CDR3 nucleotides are TGTGCCAGCAGTTCTAACGGAGCATACGAGCAGTACTTC. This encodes CASSSNGAYEQYF.

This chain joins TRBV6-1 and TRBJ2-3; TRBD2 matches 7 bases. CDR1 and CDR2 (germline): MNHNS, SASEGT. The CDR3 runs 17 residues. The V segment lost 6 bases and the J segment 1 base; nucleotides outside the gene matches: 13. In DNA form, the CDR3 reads TGTGCCAGCAGCCAGTATACAGCGGGGACCCGCACAGATACGCAGTATTTT. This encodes CASSQYTAGTRTDTQYF.

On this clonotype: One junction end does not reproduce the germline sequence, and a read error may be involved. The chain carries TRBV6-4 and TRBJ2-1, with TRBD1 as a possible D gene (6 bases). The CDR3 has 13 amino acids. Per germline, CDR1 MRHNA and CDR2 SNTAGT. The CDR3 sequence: CASSEDRYNGQFF. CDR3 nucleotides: TGTGCCAGCAGTGAAGACAGGTACAATGGGCAGTTCTTC.

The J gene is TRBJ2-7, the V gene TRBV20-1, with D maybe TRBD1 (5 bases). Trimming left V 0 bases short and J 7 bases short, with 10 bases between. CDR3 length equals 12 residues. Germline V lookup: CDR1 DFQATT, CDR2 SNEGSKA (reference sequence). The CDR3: CSARDLDNEQYF. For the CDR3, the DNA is TGCAGTGCTAGAGATCTGGACAATGAGCAGTACTTC.

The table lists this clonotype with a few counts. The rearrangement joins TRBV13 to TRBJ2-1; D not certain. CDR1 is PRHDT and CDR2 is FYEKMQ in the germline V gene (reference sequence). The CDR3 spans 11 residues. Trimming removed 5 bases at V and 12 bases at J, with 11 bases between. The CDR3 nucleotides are TGTGCCAGCAGCCCTGGTTCTATGCAGTTCTTC. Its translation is CASSPGSMQFF.

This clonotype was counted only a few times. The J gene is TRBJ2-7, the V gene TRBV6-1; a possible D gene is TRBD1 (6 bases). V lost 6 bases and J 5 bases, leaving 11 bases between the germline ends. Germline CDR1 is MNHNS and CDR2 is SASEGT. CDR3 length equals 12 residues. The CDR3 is CASSLRQDEQYF. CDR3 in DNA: TGTGCCAGCAGCCTAAGACAGGACGAGCAGTACTTC.

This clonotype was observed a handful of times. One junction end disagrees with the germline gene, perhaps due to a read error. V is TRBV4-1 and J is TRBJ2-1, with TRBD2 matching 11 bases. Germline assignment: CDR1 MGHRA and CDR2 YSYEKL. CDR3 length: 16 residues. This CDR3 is CACSQVIAGGLDEQFF. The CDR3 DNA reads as TGCGCCTGCAGCCAAGTCATAGCGGGGGGGCTTGATGAGCAGTTCTTC.

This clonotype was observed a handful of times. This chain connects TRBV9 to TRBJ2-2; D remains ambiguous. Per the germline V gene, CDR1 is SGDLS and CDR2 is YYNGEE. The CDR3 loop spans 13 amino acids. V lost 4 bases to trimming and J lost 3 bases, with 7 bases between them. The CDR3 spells CASSQRHTGELFF. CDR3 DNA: TGTGCCAGCAGCCAAAGACACACCGGGGAGCTGTTTTTT.

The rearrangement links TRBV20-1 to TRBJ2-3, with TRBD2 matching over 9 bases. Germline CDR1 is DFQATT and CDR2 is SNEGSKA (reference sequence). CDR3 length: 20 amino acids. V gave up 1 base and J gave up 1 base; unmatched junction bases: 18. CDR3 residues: CSARGTSSRGGRRRTDTQYF. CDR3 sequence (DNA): TGCAGTGCTAGAGGGACTAGCTCGCGGGGGGGACGAAGGCGCACAGATACGCAGTATTTT.

CDR3 in amino acids: CASSRSSNQPQHF. DNA for the CDR3: TGTGCCAGCAGCCGCTCGAGCAATCAGCCCCAGCATTTT. This chain joins TRBV6-5 and TRBJ1-5; no clear D gene. The germline V gene encodes CDR1 MNHEY and CDR2 SVGAGI. Trimming pared 6 bases from V and 1 base from J, leaving 7 bases between. This CDR3 spans 13 amino acids.

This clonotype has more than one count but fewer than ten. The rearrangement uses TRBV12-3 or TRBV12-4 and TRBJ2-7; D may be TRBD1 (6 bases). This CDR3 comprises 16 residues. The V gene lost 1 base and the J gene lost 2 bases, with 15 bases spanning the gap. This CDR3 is CASSLDVDRRTYEQYF. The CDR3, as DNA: TGTGCCAGCAGTTTAGACGTAGACAGGCGAACCTACGAGCAGTACTTC.

CDR3 protein: CSARRPNQPQHF. As DNA, the CDR3 is TGCAGTGCTAGACGGCCCAATCAGCCCCAGCATTTT. The chain couples TRBV20-1 to TRBJ1-5; D gene uncertain. V lost 2 bases to trimming and J lost 3 bases, with 5 bases between them. CDR1 is DFQATT and CDR2 is SNEGSKA in the germline V gene (reference sequence). The CDR3 runs 12 residues.

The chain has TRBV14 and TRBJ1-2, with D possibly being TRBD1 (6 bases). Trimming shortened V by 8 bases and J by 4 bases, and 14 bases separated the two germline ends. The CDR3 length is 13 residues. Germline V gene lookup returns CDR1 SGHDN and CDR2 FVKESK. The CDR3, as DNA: TGTGCCAGCGGACGGGACAACCTCTATGGCTACACCTTC. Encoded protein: CASGRDNLYGYTF.

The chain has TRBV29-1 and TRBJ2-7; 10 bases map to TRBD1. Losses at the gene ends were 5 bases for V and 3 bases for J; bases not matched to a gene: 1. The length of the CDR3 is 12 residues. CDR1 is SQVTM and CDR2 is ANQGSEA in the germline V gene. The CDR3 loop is CSVRDRGYEQYF. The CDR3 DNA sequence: TGCAGCGTTCGGGACAGGGGCTACGAGCAGTACTTC.

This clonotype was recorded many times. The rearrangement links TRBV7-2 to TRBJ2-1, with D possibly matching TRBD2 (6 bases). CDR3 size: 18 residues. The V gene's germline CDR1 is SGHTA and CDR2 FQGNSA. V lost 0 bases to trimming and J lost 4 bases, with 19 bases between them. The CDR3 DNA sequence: TGTGCCAGCAGCTTAGCGTTCGGGGCTCGGGGGAGTTACAATGAGCAGTTCTTC. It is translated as CASSLAFGARGSYNEQFF.

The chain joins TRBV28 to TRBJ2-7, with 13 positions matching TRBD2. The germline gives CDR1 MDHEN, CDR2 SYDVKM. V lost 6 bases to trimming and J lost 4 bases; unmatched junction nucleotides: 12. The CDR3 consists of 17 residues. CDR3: CASSLTTSGGSMYEQYF. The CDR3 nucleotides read TGTGCCAGCAGCCTCACGACTAGCGGGGGGTCTATGTACGAGCAGTACTTC.

For the CDR3, the DNA is TGCAGTGCTAGAGATGAAAGCTCATACAATCAGCCCCAGCATTTT. Translating it yields CSARDESSYNQPQHF. J is TRBJ1-5 and V is TRBV20-1; no reliable D call. V was cut by 0 bases and J by 3 bases, with 12 bases left in between. Germline V gives CDR1 DFQATT, CDR2 SNEGSKA (reference sequence). This CDR3 has 15 residues.

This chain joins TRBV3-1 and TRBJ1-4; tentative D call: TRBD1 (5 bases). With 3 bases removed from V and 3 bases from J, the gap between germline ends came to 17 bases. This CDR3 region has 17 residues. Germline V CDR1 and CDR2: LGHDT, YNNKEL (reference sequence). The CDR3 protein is CASSQSAGTSANEKLFF. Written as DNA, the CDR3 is TGTGCCAGCAGCCAGAGCGCAGGGACCTCGGCTAATGAAAAACTGTTTTTT.

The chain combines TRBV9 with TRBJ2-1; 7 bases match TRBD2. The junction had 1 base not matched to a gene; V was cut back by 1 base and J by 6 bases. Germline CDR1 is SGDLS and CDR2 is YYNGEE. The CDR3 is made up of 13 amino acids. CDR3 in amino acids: CASSVTGGNEQFF. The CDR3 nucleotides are TGTGCCAGCAGCGTAACGGGAGGCAATGAGCAGTTCTTC.

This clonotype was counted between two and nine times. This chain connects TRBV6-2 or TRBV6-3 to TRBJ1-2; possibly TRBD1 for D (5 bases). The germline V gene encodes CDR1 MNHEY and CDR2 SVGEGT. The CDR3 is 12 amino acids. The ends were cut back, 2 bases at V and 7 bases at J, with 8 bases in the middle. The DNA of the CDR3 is TGTGCCAGCAGTTACGTGGGGGGTGGCTACACCTTC. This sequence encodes CASSYVGGGYTF.

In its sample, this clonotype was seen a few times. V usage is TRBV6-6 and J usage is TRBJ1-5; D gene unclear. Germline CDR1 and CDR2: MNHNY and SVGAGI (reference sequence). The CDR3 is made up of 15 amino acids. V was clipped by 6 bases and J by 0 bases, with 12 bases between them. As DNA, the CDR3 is TGTGCCAGCAGCCTAGGACGGGCTAGCAATCAGCCCCAGCATTTT. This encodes CASSLGRASNQPQHF.

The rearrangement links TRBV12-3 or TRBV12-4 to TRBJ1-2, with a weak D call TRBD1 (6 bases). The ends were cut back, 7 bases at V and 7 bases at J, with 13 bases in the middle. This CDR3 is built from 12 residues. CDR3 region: CASKQGSSGYTF. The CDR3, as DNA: TGTGCCAGCAAGCAGGGGTCGAGTGGCTACACCTTC.

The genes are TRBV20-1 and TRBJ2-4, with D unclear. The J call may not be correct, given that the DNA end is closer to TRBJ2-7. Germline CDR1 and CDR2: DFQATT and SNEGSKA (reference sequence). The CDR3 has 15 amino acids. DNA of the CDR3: TGCAGTGCTAGAGTACCGGGCTCTAGCTCCTACGAGCAGTACTTC. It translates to CSARVPGSSSYEQYF.